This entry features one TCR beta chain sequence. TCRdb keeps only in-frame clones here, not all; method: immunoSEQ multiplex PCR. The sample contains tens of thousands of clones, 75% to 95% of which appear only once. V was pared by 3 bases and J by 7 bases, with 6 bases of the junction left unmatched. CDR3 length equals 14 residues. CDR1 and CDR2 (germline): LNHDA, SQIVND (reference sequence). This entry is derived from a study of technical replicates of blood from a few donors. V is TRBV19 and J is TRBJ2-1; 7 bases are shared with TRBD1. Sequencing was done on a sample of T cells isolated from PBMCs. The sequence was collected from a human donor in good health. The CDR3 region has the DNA TGTGCCAGTAGTATCCGAGGGGGCGGGAATGAGCAGTTCTTC. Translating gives CASSIRGGGNEQFF. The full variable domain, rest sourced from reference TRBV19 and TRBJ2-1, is DGGITQSPKYLFRKEGQNVTLSCEQNLNHDAMYWYRQDPGQGLRLIYYSQIVNDFQKGDIAEGYSVSREKKESFPLTVTSAQKNPTAFYLCASSIRGGGNEQFFGPGTRLTVL.